This T cell receptor beta chain appears in the sequencing data of a study of blood T cell repertoires in COVID-19. Sequencing used immunoSEQ multiplex PCR; TCRdb keeps in-frame clones, though not all of them. The sample lists some 120,000 clones, around 78% occurring once. The clonotype was recovered from a man under 40 with acute or convalescent COVID-19. The sequenced material came from peripheral blood.

CDR3 sequence reads: CSVAGEDGYTF. CDR3 coding DNA: TGCAGCGTTGCAGGGGAAGATGGCTACACCTTC. V usage is TRBV29-1 and J usage is TRBJ1-2, with a weak D call TRBD1 (6 bases). The V and J ends lost 4 bases and 6 bases respectively, with 9 bases between them. Germline V gene lookup returns CDR1 SQVTM and CDR2 ANQGSEA. This CDR3 is built from 11 residues. The full variable domain, with the rest looked up from reference TRBV29-1 and TRBJ1-2, is SAVISQKPSRDICQRGTSLTIQCQVDSQVTMMFWYRQQPGQSLTLIATANQGSEATYESGFVIDKFPISRPNLTFSTLTVSNMSPEDSSIYLCSVAGEDGYTFGSGTRLTVV.